Each of the 25 T cell receptor beta chains below was sequenced from the same sample in a study of T-cell memory formation after mild COVID-19. TCRdb ran MiXCR on the 5' RACE reads and lists one entry per CDR3 protein. The data show 70,000 to 100,000 distinct CDR3 sequences, roughly 16% seen once. The specimen was PBMCs or a T cell subset sorted from them (not recorded which). Every receptor here comes from a man aged 18 to 35 who had mild COVID-19 (a few samples of this study predate the infection). Cell type and time point are not known.

This clonotype was detected a few times. This chain connects TRBV2 to TRBJ2-6; D not resolved. The CDR3 runs to 14 residues. V was clipped by 7 bases and J by 3 bases, with 10 bases between them. Germline loops: CDR1 SNHLY, CDR2 FYNNEI. CDR3 protein: CASIGVDGANVLTF. DNA for the CDR3: TGTGCCAGCATCGGCGTGGATGGGGCCAACGTCCTGACTTTC.

This clonotype has a handful of counts. The genes are TRBV4-1 and TRBJ2-4; 15 bases map to TRBD2. Germline V gene sequence: CDR1 MGHRA, CDR2 YSYEKL. This CDR3 is built from 21 residues. The junction had 15 bases not matched to a gene; V was cut back by 0 bases and J by 6 bases. In nucleotides, the CDR3 is TGCGCCAGCAGCCAAGAACGCCGAGAGTGGACTAGCGGGGGGGCCTTAAACATTCAGTACTTC. Translating gives CASSQERREWTSGGALNIQYF.

This chain connects TRBV20-1 to TRBJ2-5; TRBD2 might be the D (6 bases). V was shortened by 1 base and J by 4 bases, with 19 bases between the two germline ends. This CDR3 has 16 residues. Germline CDR1 DFQATT, CDR2 SNEGSKA (reference sequence). The CDR3 region has the DNA TGCAGTGCTAGAGGAGAGCTAGCGTGGATTTCAGAGACCCAGTACTTC. Translation: CSARGELAWISETQYF.

V gene TRBV5-1 combines with J gene TRBJ2-2, with D possibly matching TRBD1 (6 bases). The CDR3 extends over 16 amino acids. Trimming removed 2 bases from V and 5 bases from J, with 16 bases in between. Germline lookup yields CDR1 SGHRS and CDR2 YFSETQ. For the CDR3, the DNA is TGCGCCAGCAGCTTAAACAGGGTGGAATATACCGGGGAGCTGTTTTTT. It translates to CASSLNRVEYTGELFF.

The chain uses TRBV29-1 and TRBJ2-1, with 9 bases lining up with TRBD2. The ends lost 5 bases at V and 6 bases at J; junction bases unmatched: 8. The CDR3 runs 14 residues. CDR1 SQVTM and CDR2 ANQGSEA come from the germline V gene. Written as DNA, the CDR3 is TGCAGCGTTTGGCCTCGGCGGGGGGGCAATGAGCAGTTCTTC. It encodes CSVWPRRGGNEQFF.

The gene calls are TRBV28 and TRBJ2-5, with 11 bases matching TRBD1. The junction had 14 bases not matched to a gene; V was cut back by 6 bases and J by 5 bases. The V gene's germline CDR1 is MDHEN and CDR2 SYDVKM. The CDR3 runs 17 residues. CDR3 bases: TGTGCCAGCAGAATCAACCCGGACAGGGGGCTTTGGGAGACCCAGTACTTC. Translating gives CASRINPDRGLWETQYF.

This CDR3 reads CASSAGRGLAKNIQYF. The CDR3 nucleotides read TGTGCCAGCAGTGCGGGTAGGGGGCTAGCCAAAAACATTCAGTACTTC. The rearrangement links TRBV2 to TRBJ2-4; TRBD1 aligns across 7 bases. The CDR3 spans 16 residues. V was pared by 4 bases and J by 0 bases, with 6 bases of the junction left unmatched. Germline CDR1 is SNHLY and CDR2 is FYNNEI.

This chain uses TRBV7-9 with TRBJ2-5, with D possibly being TRBD1 (5 bases). The CDR3 loop spans 17 amino acids. The V and J ends lost 6 bases and 4 bases respectively, with 24 bases between them. In germline, CDR1 is SEHNR, CDR2 FQNEAQ (reference sequence). The CDR3: CASSILPKQALGETQYF. Written as DNA, the CDR3 is TGTGCCAGCAGTATACTCCCGAAACAGGCCCTTGGAGAGACCCAGTACTTC.

The rearrangement uses TRBV4-1 and TRBJ2-1; unclear D gene. This CDR3 spans 15 amino acids. The V end was cut by 0 bases, the J end by 0 bases, with 6 bases between. Germline assignment: CDR1 MGHRA and CDR2 YSYEKL. The CDR3 loop is CASSQEGSSYNEQFF. The CDR3 DNA sequence: TGCGCCAGCAGCCAAGAGGGCAGCTCCTACAATGAGCAGTTCTTC.

This clonotype was counted a few times. The rearrangement uses TRBV4-2 and TRBJ1-2; D is perhaps TRBD1 (6 bases). The CDR3 is made up of 15 amino acids. Germline CDR1 reads LGHNA; CDR2 reads YNFKEQ. The ends were cut back, 1 base at V and 3 bases at J, with 12 bases in the middle. CDR3 loop: CASSQGQEGYYGYTF. CDR3 bases: TGTGCCAGCAGCCAAGGACAGGAGGGATACTATGGCTACACCTTC.

In its sample, this clonotype was seen a few times. The V and J genes are TRBV6-5 and TRBJ2-2; TRBD2 might be the D (6 bases). Trimming pared 10 bases from V and 3 bases from J, leaving 15 bases between. The CDR3 runs 14 residues. Per the germline V gene, CDR1 is MNHEY and CDR2 is SVGAGI. In DNA form, the CDR3 reads TGTGCCACCTCCCTGGGCGGGGACACCGGGGAGCTGTTTTTT. As protein: CATSLGGDTGELFF.

Comments on this clonotype: The junction departs from the called germline gene at one end, perhaps through a read error. The chain combines TRBV7-7 with TRBJ2-5; 9 positions match TRBD2. Germline V CDR1 and CDR2: SSHAT, FNYEAQ (reference sequence). The CDR3 runs 14 residues. CDR3 amino acids: CASSLFAGGETQYF. The CDR3 DNA is TGTGCTAGCAGCTTATTTGCGGGGGGGGAGACCCAGTACTTC.

This clonotype was counted between two and nine times. The chain is built from TRBV4-3 and TRBJ2-2; D not certain. Germline V gene data show CDR1 as LGHNA and CDR2 as YSLEER. Trimming pared 2 bases from V and 3 bases from J, leaving 7 bases between. The CDR3 length is 14 residues. In DNA, the CDR3 is TGCGCCAGCAGCCAATTTTCAGACACCGGGGAGCTGTTTTTT. This encodes CASSQFSDTGELFF.

This clonotype occurred a few times. V is TRBV12-5 and J is TRBJ2-2, with 8 nucleotides matching TRBD1. Germline assignment: CDR1 LGHNT and CDR2 FRNRAP. The trim removed 4 bases at V and 8 bases at J, leaving 9 bases unmatched. The CDR3 has 15 amino acids. The chain's CDR3 is CASGSYQGAHGELFF. DNA for the CDR3: TGTGCTAGTGGTTCCTATCAGGGGGCCCATGGGGAGCTGTTTTTT.

This clonotype was detected many times. The chain combines TRBV12-3 or TRBV12-4 with TRBJ2-5, with 9 positions matching TRBD1. V dropped 8 bases and J dropped 1; count of bases not matched to a gene: 5. CDR3 length equals 14 residues. In DNA, the CDR3 is TGTGCCAGCGCCGGACAGGGGCCCCAAGAGACCCAGTACTTC. It encodes CASAGQGPQETQYF.

This clonotype was recorded at least ten times. The chain uses TRBV4-2 and TRBJ1-6; 9 bases map to TRBD1. Per germline, CDR1 LGHNA and CDR2 YNFKEQ. V lost 0 bases to trimming and J lost 6 bases; unmatched junction nucleotides: 3. This CDR3 region has 16 residues. The CDR3 here is CASSQDPGQGNSPLHF. The DNA for the CDR3 is TGTGCCAGCAGCCAAGATCCGGGACAGGGTAATTCACCCCTCCACTTT.

This chain connects TRBV7-2 to TRBJ2-1; 7 bases are shared with TRBD2. The CDR3 has 15 residues. Per the germline V gene, CDR1 is SGHTA and CDR2 is FQGNSA. V lost 7 bases, J lost 0 bases, and 6 bases stayed unmatched. Written as DNA, the CDR3 is TGTGCCAGCATCACGGGGGGTTTCTCCTACAATGAGCAGTTCTTC. Its translation is CASITGGFSYNEQFF.

This clonotype was detected a few times. The CDR3 loop is CASSLGRAGTITFSYNEQFF. In DNA form, the CDR3 reads TGTGCCAGCAGCTTAGGGCGAGCCGGGACTATAACCTTCTCCTACAATGAGCAGTTCTTC. V and J are TRBV7-8 and TRBJ2-1; 7 bases match TRBD2. J lost 0 bases, V lost 1 base, and 15 bases had no gene match. The CDR3 covers 20 residues. CDR1 SGHVS and CDR2 FQNEAQ come from the germline V gene.

V usage is TRBV4-3 and J usage is TRBJ1-2, with 8 bases that match TRBD1. After removal of 0 bases from V and 3 bases from J, the junction contained 9 bases not matched to a gene. Germline V lookup: CDR1 LGHNA, CDR2 YSLEER. The CDR3 contains 17 residues. Here the CDR3 DNA reads TGCGCCAGCAGCCAAGATCTCGGCCAGGGGGCCTACTATGGCTACACCTTC. This encodes CASSQDLGQGAYYGYTF.

This clonotype has just a few counts. The chain uses TRBV2 and TRBJ1-1; tentative D call: TRBD1 (5 bases). V was pared by 9 bases and J by 6 bases, with 14 bases between. Germline V lookup: CDR1 SNHLY, CDR2 FYNNEI. The CDR3 covers 12 residues. This chain's CDR3 is CAREGYGAEAFF. The DNA of the CDR3 is TGTGCCAGAGAGGGGTACGGGGCTGAAGCTTTCTTT.

The V call is TRBV5-1, the J call TRBJ2-7, with 11 positions matching TRBD2. The V gene's germline CDR1 is SGHRS and CDR2 YFSETQ. Trimming at V came to 4 bases and at J to 2 bases, leaving 8 bases not matched to a gene. This CDR3 contains 16 residues. This chain's CDR3 is CASSASSGGPPYEQYF. CDR3 in DNA: TGCGCCAGCAGCGCGTCTAGCGGGGGGCCTCCCTACGAGCAGTACTTC.

The rearrangement links TRBV4-3 to TRBJ2-5; D is possibly TRBD2 (5 bases). CDR3 length equals 14 residues. Deletions cut 5 bases from V and 2 bases from J, with 12 bases between. Germline values: CDR1 LGHNA, CDR2 YSLEER. Here the CDR3 DNA reads TGCGCCAGCAGCGAAGGGTCGGGACAAGAGACCCAGTACTTC. It yields the protein CASSEGSGQETQYF.

This clonotype was seen more than once but under ten times. The chain has TRBV7-9 and TRBJ2-5; TRBD1 matches at 12 bases. Per the germline V gene, CDR1 is SEHNR and CDR2 is FQNEAQ (reference sequence). CDR3 size: 20 residues. The J segment lost 1 base and the V segment lost 4 bases, leaving 16 bases of the junction unmatched. CDR3 nucleotides: TGTGCCAGCAGCTCAGCGCGGGACAGGGGGCTCCTAAGTATCCAAGAGACCCAGTACTTC. This encodes CASSSARDRGLLSIQETQYF.

CDR3 DNA: TGCGCCAGCAGCTTTCGACTAGCGGCACTCCAAGAGACCCAGTACTTC. This sequence encodes CASSFRLAALQETQYF. The chain employs TRBV4-1 and TRBJ2-5; TRBD2 agrees at 9 bases. Trimming took 5 bases from V and 1 from J; bases not matched to a gene: 8. Germline V gene data show CDR1 as MGHRA and CDR2 as YSYEKL. CDR3 size: 16 residues.

This clonotype was seen many times. An end of the junction differs from the germline gene, which may be a read error. The chain uses TRBV5-1 and TRBJ1-1, with D unclear. Germline V gives CDR1 SGHRS, CDR2 YFSETQ. The length of the CDR3 is 13 residues. This CDR3 is CASSLEGNTEAFF. The CDR3 DNA sequence: TGTGCCAGCAGTTTAGAGGGGAACACTGAAGCTTTCTTT.